This T cell receptor (beta chain) was identified during a study of blood T cell repertoires in COVID-19. In the study overall: The United States, Italy and Spain supplied acute and convalescent COVID-19 samples. Sources were T cells, B-cell-depleted T cells, or PBMCs; the material itself was cDNA or gDNA.

Method: immunoSEQ multiplex PCR; TCRdb's copy keeps in-frame clones and lacks some. The profile shows over 65,000 clones, approximately 92% of them singletons. Trimming shortened V by 4 bases and J by 1 base, and 17 bases separated the two germline ends. Germline values: CDR1 MNHEY, CDR2 SMNVEV (reference sequence). This CDR3 comprises 17 residues. The rearrangement joins TRBV27 to TRBJ1-5; D possibly corresponds to TRBD1 (6 bases). The source material was peripheral blood. This receptor was obtained from a human donor in a cohort sampled during active COVID-19. CDR3 sequence reads: CASSSLAGVLSNQPQHF. The CDR3, as DNA: TGTGCCAGCAGTTCCCTGGCAGGGGTACTGAGCAATCAGCCCCAGCATTTT.